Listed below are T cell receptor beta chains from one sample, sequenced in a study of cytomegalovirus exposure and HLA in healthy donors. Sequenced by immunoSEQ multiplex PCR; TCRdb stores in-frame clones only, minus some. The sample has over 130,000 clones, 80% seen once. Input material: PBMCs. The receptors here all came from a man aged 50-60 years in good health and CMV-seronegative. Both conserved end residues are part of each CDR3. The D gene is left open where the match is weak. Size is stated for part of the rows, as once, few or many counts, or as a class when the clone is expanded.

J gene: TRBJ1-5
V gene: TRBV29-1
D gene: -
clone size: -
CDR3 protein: CSVGREGNQPQHF
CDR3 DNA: TGCAGCGTTGGGAGGGAAGGCAATCAGCCCCAGCATTTT

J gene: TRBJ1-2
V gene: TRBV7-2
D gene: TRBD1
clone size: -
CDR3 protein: CASSSRRQGSNYGYTF
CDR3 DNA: TGTGCCAGCAGCTCGCGGCGACAGGGATCTAACTATGGCTACACCTTC

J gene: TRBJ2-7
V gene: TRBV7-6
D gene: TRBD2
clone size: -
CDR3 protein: CASTASGRAEQYF
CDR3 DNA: TGTGCCAGCACCGCTAGTGGGAGGGCCGAGCAGTACTTC

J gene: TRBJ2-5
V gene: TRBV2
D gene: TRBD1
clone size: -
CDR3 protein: CASRDRGFLETQYF
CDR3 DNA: TGTGCCAGTCGAGACAGGGGTTTCCTAGAGACCCAGTACTTC

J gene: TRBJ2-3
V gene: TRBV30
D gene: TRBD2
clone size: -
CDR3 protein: CAWKSAGGTDTQYF
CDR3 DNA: TGTGCCTGGAAGTCAGCGGGAGGCACAGATACGCAGTATTTT

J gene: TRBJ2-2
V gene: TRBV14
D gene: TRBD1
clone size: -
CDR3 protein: CASSPRQGTGELFF
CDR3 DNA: TGTGCCAGCAGCCCTCGACAGGGCACCGGGGAGCTGTTTTTT

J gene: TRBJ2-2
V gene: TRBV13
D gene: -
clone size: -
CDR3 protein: CASSSGPPRDTGELFF
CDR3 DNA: TGTGCCAGCAGCTCGGGCCCCCCGAGGGACACCGGGGAGCTGTTTTTT

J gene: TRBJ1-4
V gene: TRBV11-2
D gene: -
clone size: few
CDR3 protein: CASSLAAYGSEKLFF
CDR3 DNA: TGTGCCAGCAGCTTAGCGGCATACGGGAGTGAAAAACTGTTTTTT

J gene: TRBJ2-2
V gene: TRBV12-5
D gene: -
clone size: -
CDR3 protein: CASGLAEGRSTGELFF
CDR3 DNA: TGTGCTAGTGGTTTGGCCGAGGGCAGGTCCACCGGGGAGCTGTTTTTT

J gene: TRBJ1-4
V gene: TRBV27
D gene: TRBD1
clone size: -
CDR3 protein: CASSPIGQGGKLFF
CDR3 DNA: TGTGCCAGCAGTCCCATCGGACAGGGCGGAAAACTGTTTTTT

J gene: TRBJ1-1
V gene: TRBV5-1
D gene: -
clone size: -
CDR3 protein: CASSRTQGMNTEAFF
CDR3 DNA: TGCGCCAGCAGCCGAACCCAGGGGATGAACACTGAAGCTTTCTTT

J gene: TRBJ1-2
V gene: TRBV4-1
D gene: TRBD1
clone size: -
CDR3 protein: CASSPKGTGESYGYTF
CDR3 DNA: TGCGCCAGCAGCCCGAAAGGGACAGGGGAAAGTTATGGCTACACCTTC

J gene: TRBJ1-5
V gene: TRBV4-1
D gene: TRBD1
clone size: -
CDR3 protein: CASSQDNRGGNQPQHF
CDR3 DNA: TGCGCCAGCAGCCAAGACAACAGGGGTGGCAATCAGCCCCAGCATTTT

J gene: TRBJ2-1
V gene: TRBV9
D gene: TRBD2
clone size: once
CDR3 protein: CASSTGLAGLNEQFF
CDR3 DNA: TGTGCCAGCAGCACGGGACTAGCGGGATTAAATGAGCAGTTCTTC

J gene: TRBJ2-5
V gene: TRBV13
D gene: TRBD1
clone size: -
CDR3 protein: CASSHRDRGRETQYF
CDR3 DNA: TGTGCCAGCAGCCACCGGGACAGGGGACGAGAGACCCAGTACTTC

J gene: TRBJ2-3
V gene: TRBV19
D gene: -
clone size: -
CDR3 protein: CASSIGYGGRVATDTQYF
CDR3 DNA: TGTGCCAGTAGTATAGGATACGGGGGGCGCGTGGCCACAGATACGCAGTATTTT

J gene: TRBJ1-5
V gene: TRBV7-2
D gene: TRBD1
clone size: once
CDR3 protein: CASSRDRAGNQPQHF
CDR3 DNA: TGTGCCAGCAGCCGGGACAGGGCCGGTAATCAGCCCCAGCATTTT

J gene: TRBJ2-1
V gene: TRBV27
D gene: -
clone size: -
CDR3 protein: CASRGSSSYNEQFF
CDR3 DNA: TGTGCCAGCAGGGGGAGCTCCTCTTACAATGAGCAGTTCTTC

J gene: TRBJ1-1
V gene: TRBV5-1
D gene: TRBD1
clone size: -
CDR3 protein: CASSAGTGNTEAFF
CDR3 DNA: TGCGCCAGCAGCGCTGGGACAGGGAACACTGAAGCTTTCTTT

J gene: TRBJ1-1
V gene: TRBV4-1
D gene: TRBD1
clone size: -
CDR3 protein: CASSQSNRGRTEAFF
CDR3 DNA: TGCGCCAGCAGCCAATCTAACAGGGGAAGGACTGAAGCTTTCTTT

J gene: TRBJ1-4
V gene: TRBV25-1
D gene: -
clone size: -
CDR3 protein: CASSYGATNEKLFF
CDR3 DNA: TGTGCCAGCAGTTACGGTGCAACTAATGAAAAACTGTTTTTT

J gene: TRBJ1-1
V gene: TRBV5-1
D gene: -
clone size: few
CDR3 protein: CASSWGENTEAFF
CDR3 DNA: TGCGCCAGCAGCTGGGGGGAGAACACTGAAGCTTTCTTT

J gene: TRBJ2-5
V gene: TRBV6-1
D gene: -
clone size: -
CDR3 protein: CASSEQGSGETQYF
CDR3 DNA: TGTGCCAGCAGTGAACAGGGGTCAGGTGAGACCCAGTACTTC

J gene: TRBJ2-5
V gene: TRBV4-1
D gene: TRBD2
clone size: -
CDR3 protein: CASSQQSRGVQETQYF
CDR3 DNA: TGCGCCAGCAGCCAACAGTCCCGGGGGGTTCAAGAGACCCAGTACTTC

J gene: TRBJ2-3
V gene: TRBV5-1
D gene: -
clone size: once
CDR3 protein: CASSLGGSTDTQYF
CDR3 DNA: TGCGCCAGCAGCTTGGGCGGGAGCACAGATACGCAGTATTTT

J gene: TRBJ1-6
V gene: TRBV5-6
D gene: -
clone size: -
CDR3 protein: CASSWDTSYNSPLHF
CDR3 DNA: TGTGCCAGCAGCTGGGACACCTCCTATAATTCACCCCTCCACTTT

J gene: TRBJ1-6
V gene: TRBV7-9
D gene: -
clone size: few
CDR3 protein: CASSLSTGRDNSPLHF
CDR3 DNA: TGTGCCAGCAGCTTATCGACAGGAAGAGATAATTCACCCCTCCACTTT

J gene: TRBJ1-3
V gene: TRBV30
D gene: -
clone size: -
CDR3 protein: CAWSVPKGSLSGNTIYF
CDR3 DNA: TGTGCCTGGAGTGTCCCGAAGGGGTCCCTCTCTGGAAACACCATATATTTT

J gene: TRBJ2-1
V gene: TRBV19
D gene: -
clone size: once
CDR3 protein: CASSSRSASQRNEQFF
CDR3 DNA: TGTGCCAGTAGTAGCAGATCGGCTAGCCAGAGGAATGAGCAGTTCTTC

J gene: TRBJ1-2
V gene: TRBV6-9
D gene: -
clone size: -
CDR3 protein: CASSYNALAGLTNYGYTF
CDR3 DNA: TGTGCCAGCAGTTATAACGCGTTGGCAGGACTAACGAACTATGGCTACACCTTC

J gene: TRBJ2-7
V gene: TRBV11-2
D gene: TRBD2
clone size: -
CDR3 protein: CASSLGTSGYEQYF
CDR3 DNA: TGTGCCAGCAGCTTGGGGACTAGCGGATACGAGCAGTACTTC

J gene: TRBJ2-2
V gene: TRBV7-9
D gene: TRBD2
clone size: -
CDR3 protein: CASSLPSGVNTGELFF
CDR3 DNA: TGTGCCAGCAGCTTACCTAGCGGGGTAAACACCGGGGAGCTGTTTTTT

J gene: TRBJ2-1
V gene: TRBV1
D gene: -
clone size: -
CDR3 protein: CTSSQEILGPGEQFF
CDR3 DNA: TGCACCAGCAGCCAAGAAATTCTGGGGCCCGGTGAGCAGTTCTTC

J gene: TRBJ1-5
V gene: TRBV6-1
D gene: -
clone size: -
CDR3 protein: CASREGLGQPQHF
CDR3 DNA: TGTGCCAGCAGGGAGGGATTAGGTCAGCCCCAGCATTTT

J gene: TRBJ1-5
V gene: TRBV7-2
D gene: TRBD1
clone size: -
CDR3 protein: CASSSGQDGQPQHF
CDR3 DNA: TGTGCCAGCAGCTCGGGACAGGATGGACAGCCCCAGCATTTT

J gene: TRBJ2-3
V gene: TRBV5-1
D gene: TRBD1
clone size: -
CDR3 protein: CASSTTPGTAADTQYF
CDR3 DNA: TGCGCCAGCAGCACGACCCCCGGGACAGCGGCAGATACGCAGTATTTT

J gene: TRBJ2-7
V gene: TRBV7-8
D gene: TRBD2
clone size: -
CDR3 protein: CASSFSTSGRKTEQYF
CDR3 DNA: TGTGCCAGCAGCTTCTCGACCAGCGGGAGAAAGACCGAGCAGTACTTC

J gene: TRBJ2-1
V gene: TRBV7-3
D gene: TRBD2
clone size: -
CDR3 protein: CASSLKRGLPFLPSINEQFF
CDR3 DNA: TGTGCCAGCAGCTTAAAACGGGGACTACCTTTCCTCCCCTCCATCAATGAGCAGTTCTTC

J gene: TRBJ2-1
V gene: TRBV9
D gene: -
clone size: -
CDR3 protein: CASSVRARQNNEQFF
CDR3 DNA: TGTGCCAGCAGCGTACGCGCTAGACAGAACAATGAGCAGTTCTTC

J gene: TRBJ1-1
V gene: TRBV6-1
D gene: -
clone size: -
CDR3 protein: CASSELDSTEAFF
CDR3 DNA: TGTGCCAGCAGTGAGTTGGACAGCACTGAAGCTTTCTTT

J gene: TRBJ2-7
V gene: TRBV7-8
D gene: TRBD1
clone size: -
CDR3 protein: CASSPRQGDTYEQYF
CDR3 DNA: TGTGCCAGCAGCCCCCGACAGGGTGATACCTACGAGCAGTACTTC

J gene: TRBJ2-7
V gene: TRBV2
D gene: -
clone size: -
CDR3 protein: CASSEVAHYEQYF
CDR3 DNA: TGTGCCAGCAGTGAAGTGGCCCACTACGAGCAGTACTTC

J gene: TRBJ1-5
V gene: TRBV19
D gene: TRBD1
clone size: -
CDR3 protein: CASSSTGASNQPQHF
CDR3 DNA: TGTGCCAGTAGTTCGACAGGGGCGAGCAATCAGCCCCAGCATTTT

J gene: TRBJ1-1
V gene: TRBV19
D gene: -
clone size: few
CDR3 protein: CASSRDTSGTEAFF
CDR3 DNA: TGTGCCAGTAGTAGGGACACCTCGGGGACTGAAGCTTTCTTT

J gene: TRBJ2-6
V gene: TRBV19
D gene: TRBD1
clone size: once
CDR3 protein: CASTSTGSGANVLTF
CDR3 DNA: TGTGCCAGTACCTCGACAGGGTCCGGGGCCAACGTCCTGACTTTC

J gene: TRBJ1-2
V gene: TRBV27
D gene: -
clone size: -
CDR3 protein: CASSFAGSYGYTF
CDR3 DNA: TGTGCCAGCAGTTTCGCAGGGTCCTATGGCTACACCTTC

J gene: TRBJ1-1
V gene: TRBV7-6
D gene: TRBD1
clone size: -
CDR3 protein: CASSRTGGGYAEAFF
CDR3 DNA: TGTGCCAGCAGTAGGACAGGGGGCGGGTACGCTGAAGCTTTCTTT